The T cell receptor (beta chain) described here comes from a study of shared T cell receptors in the human thymus. The CDR3 has 17 residues. V was pared by 0 bases and J by 1 base, with 3 bases of the junction left unmatched. The germline V gene has CDR1 SGDLS and CDR2 YYNGEE. Method: immunoSEQ multiplex PCR; TCRdb's copy keeps in-frame clones and lacks some. The sample holds hundreds of thousands of clones, roughly 90% seen once. This sample also belongs to another study, concerning human thymus T cells. This second report adds: From resections taken during corrective heart surgery, the thymus tissue was obtained.

This TCR was sampled from a boy less than two years old with a congenital heart defect. Sequences were obtained from thymocytes. The rearrangement links TRBV9 to TRBJ2-2; 10 nucleotides agree with TRBD2. The CDR3 sequence: CASSVARLAGNTGELFF. Here the CDR3 DNA reads TGTGCCAGCAGCGTAGCTCGACTAGCGGGGAACACCGGGGAGCTGTTTTTT.